Shown below are 31 T cell receptor beta chains from a single sample sequenced in a study of identical twins (dated by TCRdb to 2016 to 2018). Receptor amplification or capture employed 5' RACE. Reads for this sample came from an Illumina HiSeq 2000. TCRdb cleaned the public reads at Q25 with fastp, built clones with MiXCR and kept in-frame beta chains. Every CDR3 protein is listed once, alongside the most common genes and DNA of its rows. The table for this sample lists 500,000 to 650,000 distinct CDR3 sequences; around 7.4% of them were counted only once. 1.5% to 2% of the sample belongs to the ten largest clones. The sample was also reused in another study, on yellow fever vaccine responses in identical twins.

Source material: PBMCs. These receptors originate from a woman under 30 in good health.

This clonotype came up a few times. The rearrangement joins TRBV10-3 to TRBJ2-7, with TRBD1 matching over 7 bases. Trimming at V came to 4 bases and at J to 4 bases, leaving 1 base not matched to a gene. Germline V gene data show CDR1 as ENHRY and CDR2 as SYGVKD. CDR3 length equals 12 residues. The CDR3 protein is CAISGTGYEQYV. DNA for the CDR3: TGTGCCATCAGTGGGACAGGTTACGAGCAGTACGTC.

J is TRBJ2-1 and V is TRBV7-9, with D perhaps being TRBD1 or TRBD2 (5 bases each). This CDR3 is 15 amino acids long. Germline assignment: CDR1 SEHNR and CDR2 FQNEAQ (reference sequence). The V end was cut by 0 bases, the J end by 6 bases, with 12 bases between. CDR3 region: CASSLAIWGRNEQFF. CDR3 DNA: TGTGCCAGCAGCTTAGCGATATGGGGACGCAATGAGCAGTTCTTC.

This clonotype showed up just a few times. CDR3 sequence reads: CASSHTGTSGSLRQFF. The DNA for the CDR3 is TGTGCCAGCAGCCATACCGGGACTAGCGGGAGTCTCCGGCAGTTCTTC. The chain recombines TRBV14 with TRBJ2-1; 14 nucleotides line up with TRBD2. The germline gives CDR1 SGHDN, CDR2 FVKESK. The junction had 10 bases not matched to a gene; V was cut back by 3 bases and J by 12 bases. The CDR3 loop spans 16 amino acids.

V and J are TRBV5-1 and TRBJ2-7; D gene ambiguous. Germline CDR1 reads SGHRS; CDR2 reads YFSETQ. The V gene lost 4 bases and the J gene lost 6 bases, with 17 bases spanning the gap. This CDR3 contains 14 residues. The CDR3 loop reads CASSPSDGRSEQYV. The CDR3, as DNA: TGCGCCAGCAGCCCCAGTGACGGAAGGAGCGAGCAGTACGTC.

A few counts support this clonotype. V is TRBV18 and J is TRBJ1-1; TRBD1 matches 10 bases. CDR3 length equals 16 residues. The V segment lost 2 bases and the J segment 0 bases; nucleotides outside the gene matches: 3. Per the germline V gene, CDR1 is KGHSH and CDR2 is LQKENI. In nucleotides, the CDR3 is TGTGCCAGCTCACCAGCAGGGACAGGGGTGAACACTGAAGCTTTCTTT. Translated, it gives CASSPAGTGVNTEAFF.

The rearrangement links TRBV15 to TRBJ2-7, with unresolved D. This CDR3 spans 17 amino acids. Germline lookup yields CDR1 LNHNV and CDR2 YYDKDF (reference sequence). Trimming stripped 0 bases from V and 3 bases from J, with 18 bases between. CDR3 bases: TGTGCCACCAGCAGAGATCTGTGGTTGAGTAGAAACTACGAGCAGTACTTC. Its protein is CATSRDLWLSRNYEQYF. Drawing the rest from reference TRBV15 and TRBJ2-7, the complete variable domain is DAMVIQNPRYQVTQFGKPVTLSCSQTLNHNVMYWYQQKSSQAPKLLFHYYDKDFNNEADTPDNFQSRRPNTSFCFLDIRSPGLGDTAMYLCATSRDLWLSRNYEQYFGPGTRLTVT.

This clonotype was counted a few times. V is TRBV5-1 and J is TRBJ2-5; 10 bases align to TRBD2. Germline V gives CDR1 SGHRS, CDR2 YFSETQ. The CDR3 has 16 amino acids. J gave up 5 bases and V 4 bases, and 11 bases lay outside the gene matches. The CDR3 reads CASSPTPSGGYETQYF. In DNA, the CDR3 is TGCGCCAGCAGCCCGACTCCTAGCGGGGGTTACGAGACCCAGTACTTC. The full variable domain, its missing parts supplied by reference TRBV5-1 and TRBJ2-5, is KAGVTQTPRYLIKTRGQQVTLSCSPISGHRSVSWYQQTPGQGLQFLFEYFSETQRNKGNFPGRFSGRQFSNSRSEMNVSTLELGDSALYLCASSPTPSGGYETQYFGPGTRLLVL.

This clonotype was observed a few times. The chain joins TRBV3-1 to TRBJ2-1; no reliable D call. Germline V gene lookup returns CDR1 LGHDT and CDR2 YNNKEL (reference sequence). The CDR3 totals 17 residues. Trimming took 0 bases from V and 0 from J, leaving 12 bases between them. The CDR3 coding sequence is TGTGCCAGCAGCCAAGATATTAGTAGTAGCTCCTACAATGAGCAGTTCTTC. Encoded protein: CASSQDISSSSYNEQFF.

The chain is built from TRBV20-1 and TRBJ2-1; 8 nucleotides line up with TRBD2. Trimming cost V 3 bases and J 4 bases; bases outside gene matches: 8. CDR3 length equals 15 residues. Germline V gene lookup returns CDR1 DFQATT and CDR2 SNEGSKA (reference sequence). The CDR3 DNA follows: TGCAGTGCTAGCACACTTAGCGGGATATACAATGAGCAGTTCTTC. The encoded protein is CSASTLSGIYNEQFF.

This clonotype appeared a few times. This chain joins TRBV28 and TRBJ2-5, with a weak D call TRBD1 (6 bases). Germline V gives CDR1 MDHEN, CDR2 SYDVKM. The CDR3 totals 14 residues. Trimming removed 5 bases at V and 3 bases at J, with 13 bases between. CDR3 region: CASSTLWTEETQYF. The CDR3 region has the DNA TGTGCCAGCAGTACACTCTGGACAGAAGAGACCCAGTACTTC.

This chain links TRBV3-1 with TRBJ2-1; 8 bases match TRBD2. This CDR3 region has 16 residues. V lost 4 bases, J lost 1 base, and 6 bases stayed unmatched. Germline CDR1 LGHDT, CDR2 YNNKEL (reference sequence). DNA for the CDR3: TGTGCCAGCAGCCGAATAGCGGGATGGTCCTACAATGAGCAGTTCTTC. Translating gives CASSRIAGWSYNEQFF.

This clonotype has just a few counts. The chain has TRBV28 and TRBJ2-1; D ambiguous. This CDR3 spans 16 amino acids. Trimming pared 5 bases from V and 3 bases from J, leaving 17 bases between. Germline V CDR1 and CDR2: MDHEN, SYDVKM. The CDR3 DNA is TGTGCCAGCAGTCCCGGATGGCGGCATGGCTACAATGAGCAGTTCTTC. It yields the protein CASSPGWRHGYNEQFF.

This clonotype was observed a handful of times. This chain joins TRBV29-1 and TRBJ1-1; 8 nucleotides align to TRBD1. V was clipped by 4 bases and J by 4 bases; unmatched bases: 5. Germline CDR1 is SQVTM and CDR2 is ANQGSEA. The CDR3 runs 13 residues. The CDR3 loop reads CSVGNRGATEAFF. DNA for the CDR3: TGCAGCGTTGGGAACAGGGGGGCCACTGAAGCTTTCTTT.

This clonotype was recorded at least ten times. The V call is TRBV5-1, the J call TRBJ2-5; no clear D. CDR1 and CDR2 (germline): SGHRS, YFSETQ. This CDR3 is 13 amino acids long. V lost 3 bases to trimming and J lost 2 bases, with 8 bases between them. CDR3 sequence: CASSSPGQETQYF. The CDR3 bases are TGCGCCAGCAGCTCCCCCGGTCAAGAGACCCAGTACTTC.

There are a few counts of this clonotype. This chain joins TRBV27 and TRBJ2-3; possibly TRBD1 for D (5 bases). Germline lookup yields CDR1 MNHEY and CDR2 SMNVEV (reference sequence). The CDR3 runs 18 residues. The germline V and J ends were trimmed by 5 bases and 0 bases, with 21 bases remaining between them. The CDR3 DNA is TGTGCCAGCAGTCCATACCTACTCTCAGGGTCTAGCACAGATACGCAGTATTTT. This encodes CASSPYLLSGSSTDTQYF.

This clonotype occurred a few times. V is TRBV5-1 and J is TRBJ2-2, with D possibly matching TRBD1 (5 bases). With 1 base removed from V and 8 bases from J, the gap between germline ends came to 15 bases. The CDR3 length is 15 residues. CDR1 is SGHRS, CDR2 YFSETQ, per germline. The chain's CDR3 is CASSLSLGEFGELFF. CDR3 DNA sequence: TGCGCCAGCAGCTTGAGTCTAGGGGAATTTGGGGAGCTGTTTTTT. The variable domain in full, completed from reference TRBV5-1 and TRBJ2-2, reads KAGVTQTPRYLIKTRGQQVTLSCSPISGHRSVSWYQQTPGQGLQFLFEYFSETQRNKGNFPGRFSGRQFSNSRSEMNVSTLELGDSALYLCASSLSLGEFGELFFGEGSRLTVL.

The chain is built from TRBV7-6 and TRBJ1-2; the D gene is possibly TRBD1 (5 bases). CDR3 size: 14 residues. V was cut by 1 base and J by 3 bases, with 9 bases left in between. Germline CDR1 is SGHVS and CDR2 is FNYEAQ. The DNA of the CDR3 is TGTGCCAGCAGCTTAGATGACAGCTACTATGGCTACACCTTC. It translates to CASSLDDSYYGYTF. Full variable domain (outside the CDR3, taken from reference TRBV7-6 and TRBJ1-2): GAGVSQSPRYKVTKRGQDVALRCDPISGHVSLYWYRQALGQGPEFLTYFNYEAQQDKSGLPNDRFSAERPEGSISTLTIQRTEQRDSAMYRCASSLDDSYYGYTFGSGTRLTVV.

This clonotype was seen only a few times. The gene calls are TRBV20-1 and TRBJ1-2; maybe TRBD1 (5 bases). CDR1 and CDR2 from the germline V gene are DFQATT and SNEGSKA (reference sequence). V lost 3 bases and J lost 6, with 20 bases in between. The CDR3 consists of 15 residues. CDR3 residues: CSARPGGILLNGYTF. The CDR3 DNA follows: TGCAGTGCTAGGCCGGGGGGAATTCTTCTCAATGGCTACACCTTC.

This clonotype was detected a few times. The V gene is TRBV12-3 or TRBV12-4, the J gene TRBJ2-7, with D tentatively TRBD1 (5 bases). The CDR3 extends over 17 amino acids. V shed 5 bases and J shed 1 base, with 21 bases lying between them. CDR3 sequence: CASSGASSGGRSYEQYF. CDR3 nucleotide sequence: TGTGCCAGCAGTGGGGCCTCATCGGGCGGAAGGTCCTACGAGCAGTACTTC.

Concerning this clonotype itself: A much larger clone differs from this one at a single base, so this may be a read error. Written as DNA, the CDR3 is TGTGCCAGCAGTTACGGGGAGCGTTACAATGAGCAGTTCTTC. Translation gives CASSYGERYNEQFF. The rearrangement joins TRBV6-2 or TRBV6-3 to TRBJ2-1; a possible D gene is TRBD2 (5 bases). This CDR3 has 14 residues. Germline CDR1 is MNHEY and CDR2 is SVGEGT. The V end was cut by 2 bases, the J end by 4 bases, with 9 bases between.

This clonotype has only a few counts. The V call is TRBV10-3, the J call TRBJ2-7; D is ambiguous. The V gene's germline CDR1 is ENHRY and CDR2 SYGVKD. The CDR3 contains 11 residues. Trimming removed 6 bases from V and 5 bases from J, with 8 bases in between. The CDR3 spells CAIRDLDEQYF. In DNA form, the CDR3 reads TGTGCCATCAGGGACCTGGACGAGCAGTACTTC.

V and J are TRBV2 and TRBJ2-1; 8 bases agree with TRBD2. With 1 base clipped from V and 4 bases from J, the junction kept 6 bases outside the gene matches. There are 16 residues in the CDR3. In germline, CDR1 is SNHLY, CDR2 FYNNEI. CDR3 DNA: TGTGCCAGCAGTGAAGGGATCAGCGGGGGTTACAATGAGCAGTTCTTC. It is translated as CASSEGISGGYNEQFF.

The CDR3 nucleotides are TGTGCCAGCAGTTACTCGACTGGCGGAGTTAGCACAGATACGCAGTATTTT. It yields the protein CASSYSTGGVSTDTQYF. The J gene is TRBJ2-3, the V gene TRBV6-5, with no clear D. Germline values: CDR1 MNHEY, CDR2 SVGAGI. This CDR3 is built from 17 residues. Between the trimmed V and J ends, which lost 0 bases and 0 bases, there was a span of 13 bases.

The chain couples TRBV10-2 to TRBJ2-5; 7 bases map to TRBD2. In germline, CDR1 is WSHSY, CDR2 SAAADI. The V gene end was trimmed by 4 bases and the J gene end by 1 base; junction bases not matched to a gene: 3. This CDR3 is built from 14 residues. The DNA of the CDR3 is TGCGCCAGCAGTGTGAGACTAGCCCAAGAGACCCAGTACTTC. Encoded protein: CASSVRLAQETQYF.

This clonotype was seen a handful of times. The chain combines TRBV5-1 with TRBJ2-5, with 12 bases fitting TRBD1. The germline CDR1 and CDR2 sequences are SGHRS and YFSETQ. The CDR3 length is 15 residues. The V gene end was trimmed by 4 bases and the J gene end by 5 bases; junction bases not matched to a gene: 6. The CDR3 region is CASSTGQGALETQYF. Here the CDR3 DNA reads TGCGCCAGCAGCACGGGACAGGGGGCGCTGGAGACCCAGTACTTC.

This clonotype has ten or more counts. The rearrangement joins TRBV24-1 to TRBJ2-3; possible D gene TRBD2, 6 bases. CDR1 is KGHDR, CDR2 SFDVKD, per germline. The CDR3 is 16 residues long. V was pared by 4 bases and J by 1 base, with 14 bases between. CDR3 in amino acids: CATSEGGPWGTDTQYF. The CDR3 DNA follows: TGTGCCACCAGTGAGGGAGGTCCCTGGGGCACAGATACGCAGTATTTT.

The chain couples TRBV6-1 to TRBJ2-2; tentatively, D is TRBD1 or TRBD2 (5 bases each). Germline V gene data show CDR1 as MNHNS and CDR2 as SASEGT. The CDR3 length is 15 residues. Trimming removed 1 base from V and 4 bases from J, with 10 bases in between. The CDR3 reads CASSEEGTVTGELFF. Here the CDR3 DNA reads TGTGCCAGCAGTGAAGAAGGGACGGTCACCGGGGAGCTGTTTTTT.

This clonotype was detected ten times or more. V usage is TRBV15 and J usage is TRBJ2-1; D is ambiguous. Between the trimmed V and J ends, which lost 1 base and 0 bases, there was a span of 13 bases. The CDR3 extends over 17 amino acids. Germline CDR1 LNHNV, CDR2 YYDKDF (reference sequence). CDR3 nucleotide sequence: TGTGCCACCAGCAGAGTGATGAGAGGAAGCTCCTACAATGAGCAGTTCTTC. Encoded protein: CATSRVMRGSSYNEQFF.

This clonotype occurred many times. The chain uses TRBV12-3 or TRBV12-4 and TRBJ1-5, with 8 positions matching TRBD1. This CDR3 is 14 amino acids long. Germline trimming cut 5 bases from V and 2 bases from J; bases unmatched to any gene: 2. The CDR3: CASSPTGGNQPQHF. The CDR3 DNA reads as TGTGCCAGCAGTCCGACAGGGGGCAATCAGCCCCAGCATTTT.

V and J are TRBV20-1 and TRBJ2-1, with 7 bases matching TRBD2. Germline values: CDR1 DFQATT, CDR2 SNEGSKA (reference sequence). This CDR3 comprises 14 residues. V was clipped by 1 base and J by 5 bases; unmatched bases: 5. CDR3 sequence: CSARVASGNNEQFF. The CDR3 DNA sequence: TGCAGTGCTAGAGTGGCTAGCGGTAACAATGAGCAGTTCTTC.

The sample holds many counts of this clonotype. The J gene is TRBJ2-1, the V gene TRBV12-3 or TRBV12-4, with D hard to call. Trimming cost V 6 bases and J 5 bases, with 17 bases left between them. The CDR3 totals 15 residues. The CDR3 bases are TGTGCCAGCAGCAGATTTTCGTCACGAAACAATGAGCAGTTCTTC. It yields the protein CASSRFSSRNNEQFF.